A selection of T cell receptor beta chains follows, all from one sample in a study of blood T cell repertoires in COVID-19. The table came from immunoSEQ multiplex PCR; TCRdb's copy has only in-frame clones and leaves some out. The data show about 150,000 clones, about 88% seen once. Sequenced sample: peripheral blood. These receptor sequences come from a human donor with acute or convalescent COVID-19. The donor label of this sample is uncertain. CDR3s include the opening cysteine and the closing phenylalanine or tryptophan. Fields, in order: clone size, D gene, V gene, J gene, CDR3 DNA, CDR3 protein. D genes are given only for firm matches. Only part of the rows carry a size: once, few, many, or a class if the clone is expanded.

>NA|TRBD2|TRBV30|TRBJ2-7
TGTGCCTGGAGTAATAAGAGACCCTCGGGGGGCGAGCAGTACTTC
CAWSNKRPSGGEQYF
>NA|TRBD1|TRBV18|TRBJ1-2
TGTGCCAGCTCACCGGGCAGGGGGCCCCAATATGGCTACACCTTC
CASSPGRGPQYGYTF
>NA|TRBD1|TRBV7-6|TRBJ2-5
TGTGCCAGCAGCTCACAGGGGCCCCAAGAGACCCAGTACTTC
CASSSQGPQETQYF
>NA|TRBD1|TRBV3-1/TRBV3-2|TRBJ1-6
TGTGCCAGCAGCCAAGACACAGGGGGCCTATATAATTCACCCCTCCACTTT
CASSQDTGGLYNSPLHF
>NA|NA|TRBV7-9|TRBJ1-4
TGTGCCAGCAGCTTAGACCAGGCCAGTGAAAAACTGTTTTTT
CASSLDQASEKLFF
>NA|TRBD1|TRBV19|TRBJ2-7
TGTGCCAGTAGTTCGGGACAGAACTACGAGCAGTACTTC
CASSSGQNYEQYF
>NA|TRBD1|TRBV5-4|TRBJ1-6
TGTGCCAGCAGCTTCGCGGACAGGGGGGATTCACCCCTCCACTTT
CASSFADRGDSPLHF
>NA|TRBD1|TRBV19|TRBJ1-1
TGTGCCAGTAGTACTTACAGGGGCACTGAAGCTTTCTTT
CASSTYRGTEAFF
>once|NA|TRBV7-9|TRBJ1-1
TGTGCCAGCAGCTTAGTAGTCGGGGTATCTGAAGCTTTCTTT
CASSLVVGVSEAFF
>NA|NA|TRBV10-3|TRBJ1-1
TGTGCCATCAGTGAGTCGACCGGGTTTAGCGCTGAAGCTTTCTTT
CAISESTGFSAEAFF
>NA|NA|TRBV9|TRBJ2-5
TGTGCCAGCAGCGTAGATACGGGGGAGACCCAGTACTTC
CASSVDTGETQYF
>NA|NA|TRBV7-9|TRBJ2-5
TGTGCCAGCAGCTTAGCGTTGGTGGGGGGGCTCGAGACCCAGTACTTC
CASSLALVGGLETQYF
>NA|NA|TRBV29-1|TRBJ2-3
TGCAGCGGACTGTTTATCACAGATACGCAGTATTTT
CSGLFITDTQYF
>NA|NA|TRBV7-9|TRBJ2-2
TGTGCCAGCAGCTTAGTCCCAGGGGAGCTGTTTTTT
CASSLVPGELFF
>once|NA|TRBV7-2|TRBJ2-5
TGTGCCAGCAGCGTGGTTCGGGGGTCCCAAGAGACCCAGTACTTC
CASSVVRGSQETQYF
>NA|NA|TRBV20-1|TRBJ1-1
TGCAGTGCGGGGGCGGTCACTGAAGCTTTCTTT
CSAGAVTEAFF
>NA|TRBD1|TRBV4-1|TRBJ1-1
TGCGCCAGCAGCCAAGCGGGACAGGGGAACACTGAAGCTTTCTTT
CASSQAGQGNTEAFF
>NA|NA|TRBV12-3/TRBV12-4|TRBJ1-1
TGTGCCAGCAGTTTCTACCAGAACACTGAAGCTTTCTTT
CASSFYQNTEAFF
>NA|TRBD1|TRBV4-3|TRBJ1-3
TGCGCCAGCAGCCCTCCGGGACAGGGAAGTGGAAACACCATATATTTT
CASSPPGQGSGNTIYF
>NA|TRBD1|TRBV12-5|TRBJ2-1
TGTGCTAGTGGCCAGGACAGGGGCCGGGACAATGAGCAGTTCTTC
CASGQDRGRDNEQFF
>NA|NA|TRBV4-1|TRBJ2-5
TGCGCCAGCAGCCAAGAGAAAGACGGTGCGGGCCAGTACTTC
CASSQEKDGAGQYF
>few|TRBD1|TRBV6-2/TRBV6-3|TRBJ2-7
TGTGCCAGCAGTTACGAATCCCCCGGACAGGGGATTTACGAGCAGTACTTC
CASSYESPGQGIYEQYF
>NA|NA|TRBV10-3|TRBJ1-1
TGTGCCATCAGTGAGTCCCTAACCGGGACAATGGAGAACACTGAAGCTTTCTTT
CAISESLTGTMENTEAFF
>NA|TRBD1|TRBV5-5|TRBJ1-5
TGTGCCAGCAGCCAGGACAGGTCGTATAGCAATCAGCCCCAGCATTTT
CASSQDRSYSNQPQHF
>NA|NA|TRBV6-5|TRBJ1-6
TGTGCCAGCGGAGATTCCACAAATAGTTCACCCCTCCACTTT
CASGDSTNSSPLHF
>NA|TRBD2|TRBV12-3/TRBV12-4|TRBJ2-1
TGTGCCAGCAGTTTTGCGGGGGACCTTCTGTTCTTC
CASSFAGDLLFF
>NA|NA|TRBV18|TRBJ2-2
TGTGCCAGCTCACCACCGTCGACCGGGGAGCTGTTTTTT
CASSPPSTGELFF
>NA|NA|TRBV19|TRBJ1-3
TGTGCCACCCTACACAGGATCGGCTCTGGAAACACCATATATTTT
CATLHRIGSGNTIYF
>NA|TRBD1|TRBV5-5|TRBJ1-1
TGTGCCAGCAGCGCCCGGGACAGGAATAAGAACACTGAAGCTTTCTTT
CASSARDRNKNTEAFF
>once|TRBD2|TRBV5-1|TRBJ2-3
TGCGCCAGCAGTCCCGGGACTAGCGGGGGAGATACGCAGTATTTT
CASSPGTSGGDTQYF
>once|TRBD1|TRBV11-2|TRBJ1-4
TGTGCCAGCAGCCCGTGGACAGGGACTAATGAAAAACTGTTTTTT
CASSPWTGTNEKLFF
>NA|NA|TRBV2|TRBJ1-6
TGTGCCAGCACTTACACCAATTCACCCCTCCACTTT
CASTYTNSPLHF
>NA|TRBD1|TRBV19|TRBJ2-1
TGTGCCAGTAGTCTCCCAGGGGGCACCTACAATGAGCAGTTCTTC
CASSLPGGTYNEQFF
>NA|NA|TRBV3-1/TRBV3-2|TRBJ2-3
TGTGCCAGCAGCTTCCGGGACTCTAGCACAGATACGCAGTATTTT
CASSFRDSSTDTQYF
>NA|NA|TRBV18|TRBJ1-5
TGTGCCAGCTCACCAGCAGGGTCGGGTCAGCCCCAGCATTTT
CASSPAGSGQPQHF
>NA|NA|TRBV29-1|TRBJ2-2
TGCAGCGTTGAAGACAGAACAGTCACCGGGGAGCTGTTTTTT
CSVEDRTVTGELFF
>NA|NA|TRBV24-1|TRBJ1-5
TGTGCCACCAGTGACCGGCGGGACCAGCCCCAGCATTTT
CATSDRRDQPQHF
>NA|NA|TRBV15|TRBJ2-1
TGTGCCACCAGCAGAGATCCGGACAGCGCTTACAATGAGCAGTTCTTC
CATSRDPDSAYNEQFF
>NA|NA|TRBV7-2|TRBJ2-2
TGTGCCAGCAGCTTAGTGTCTCCTGACACCGGGGAGCTGTTTTTT
CASSLVSPDTGELFF
>NA|NA|TRBV15|TRBJ1-2
TGTGCCACCAGCCCCCTATTAGGGGAAACAGGCTACACCTTC
CATSPLLGETGYTF
>NA|NA|TRBV5-1|TRBJ2-3
TGCGCCAGCAGCTTGCGTGGACACAGCACAGATACGCAGTATTTT
CASSLRGHSTDTQYF
>NA|NA|TRBV6-6|TRBJ1-5
TGTGCCAGCATTGGGGCAGGCACCGGAGATCAGCCCCAGCATTTT
CASIGAGTGDQPQHF
>NA|NA|TRBV5-4|TRBJ1-2
TGTGCCAGCAGCTCGGAGGGTAATTGGGCTACTTATACCTTC
CASSSEGNWATYTF
>NA|TRBD1|TRBV9|TRBJ1-3
TGTGCCAGCAGCCTGGAGGGAACAGGGGCTGGAAACACCATATATTTT
CASSLEGTGAGNTIYF
>NA|NA|TRBV6-2/TRBV6-3|TRBJ2-1
TGTGCCAGCAGTTGGGCCGGCCTCAATGAGCAGTTCTTC
CASSWAGLNEQFF
>few|NA|TRBV15|TRBJ2-2
TGTGCCACCAGCAGAGGGGCTGAGGGAGGCGGGGAGCTGTTTTTT
CATSRGAEGGGELFF
>once|TRBD1|TRBV18|TRBJ2-7
TGTGCCAGCTCACGGACAGGTGGGTACGAGCAGTACTTC
CASSRTGGYEQYF
>NA|NA|TRBV11-2|TRBJ2-5
TGTGCCAGCAGCTTTGGGAGCGGAGAGTACCAAGAGACCCAGTACTTC
CASSFGSGEYQETQYF
>NA|NA|TRBV5-4|TRBJ2-7
TGTGCCAGCAGCAAGACAGGCCAAGGGGTGAGGCGCGAGCAGTACTTC
CASSKTGQGVRREQYF
>NA|TRBD1|TRBV18|TRBJ2-1
TGTGCCAGCTCACCACAGACAGGGGGCGAGGGTGAGCAGTTCTTC
CASSPQTGGEGEQFF
>NA|NA|TRBV7-8|TRBJ1-3
TGTGCCAGCAGCTCTACGGAGGGGATGGGAAACACCATATATTTT
CASSSTEGMGNTIYF
>NA|TRBD1|TRBV6-5|TRBJ1-1
TGTGCCAGCAGTTACTCGACTTGGCAGGGGGCTGAAGCTTTCTTT
CASSYSTWQGAEAFF
>NA|TRBD1|TRBV29-1|TRBJ1-1
TGCAGCGTGAGGGACAGCCTGCGCACTGAAGCTTTCTTT
CSVRDSLRTEAFF
>NA|TRBD2|TRBV5-4|TRBJ2-1
TGTGCCAGCAGCTTGGCGGGGGGAACCTACAATGAGCAGTTCTTC
CASSLAGGTYNEQFF
>NA|TRBD2|TRBV2|TRBJ2-1
TGTGCCAGCAGTGAAGTCTCTAGCGGGGTGGGTGAGCAGTTCTTC
CASSEVSSGVGEQFF
>NA|TRBD2|TRBV11-2|TRBJ2-2
TGTGCCAGCAGCTTACGTAGCGGGGGCAACACCGGGGAGCTGTTTTTT
CASSLRSGGNTGELFF
>NA|TRBD1|TRBV18|TRBJ1-1
TGTGCCAGCTCGACAACAGGGGGCAACACTGAAGCTTTCTTT
CASSTTGGNTEAFF
>NA|NA|TRBV5-4|TRBJ1-1
TGTGCCAGCAGCTTTATGGGAGTTGGGGACACTGAAGCTTTCTTT
CASSFMGVGDTEAFF
>NA|TRBD2|TRBV6-2/TRBV6-3|TRBJ2-6
TGTGCCAGCAGTTACCCTTCGTCGGGGGGGGGCCCCTCTGGGGCCAACGTCCTGACTTTC
CASSYPSSGGGPSGANVLTF
>NA|NA|TRBV3-1/TRBV3-2|TRBJ2-2
TGTGCCAGCAGCCAATTTAGCGGGAACACCGGGGAGCTGTTTTTT
CASSQFSGNTGELFF